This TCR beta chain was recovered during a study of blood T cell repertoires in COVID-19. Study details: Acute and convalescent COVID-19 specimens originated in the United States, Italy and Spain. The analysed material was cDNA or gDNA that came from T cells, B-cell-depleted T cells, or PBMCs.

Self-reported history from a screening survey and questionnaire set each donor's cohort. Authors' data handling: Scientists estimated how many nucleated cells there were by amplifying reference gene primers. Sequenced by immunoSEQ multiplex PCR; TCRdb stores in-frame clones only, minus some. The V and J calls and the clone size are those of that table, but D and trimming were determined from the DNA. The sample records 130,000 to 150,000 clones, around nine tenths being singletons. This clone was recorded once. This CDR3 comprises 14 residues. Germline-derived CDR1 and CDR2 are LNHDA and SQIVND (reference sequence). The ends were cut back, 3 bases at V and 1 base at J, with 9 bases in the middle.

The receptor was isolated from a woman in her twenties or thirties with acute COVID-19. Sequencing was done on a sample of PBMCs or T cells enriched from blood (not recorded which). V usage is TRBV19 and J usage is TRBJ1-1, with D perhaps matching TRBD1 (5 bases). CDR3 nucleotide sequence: TGTGCCAGTAGTATTCAGGGCTGGAACACTGAAGCTTTCTTT. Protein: CASSIQGWNTEAFF.